This T cell receptor beta chain was sequenced in a study of Graves' ophthalmopathy and Graves' hyperthyroidism. Across the whole study: Hyperthyroidism was classified as stable if no ophthalmopathy occurred within 18 months of follow-up. Study-level results: Blood also held most thyroid clonotypes expanded above 0.001 frequency.

Amplified material comprised TCR beta CDR3 regions derived from RNA transcripts. The first-round RT-PCR employed HTBI primers together with the Qiagen OneStep RT-PCR kit. A multiplex PCR was then performed as the second round. TCRdb analysed the multiplex PCR reads with MiXCR anew, one entry per CDR3 protein. The table includes some 1.1 million distinct CDR3 sequences, about 40% detected once. In this cohort, patients with other autoimmune diseases, uncontrolled infections, pregnancy or lactation were excluded. The diagnostic workup employed clinical symptoms, serum thyroxine, TRAb, thyroid ultrasound and orbital computed tomography. Germline V CDR1 and CDR2: ENHRY, SYGVKD. CDR3 length equals 14 residues. This clonotype was detected a few times. The antigen is not known. Mismatch with germline at one junction end may stem from a read error.

This sequence originates from an adult man with Graves' hyperthyroidism. The chain is built from TRBV10-3 and TRBJ2-7; TRBD2 might be the D (6 bases). Sequencing input: peripheral blood or thyroid tissue (not recorded which). CDR3: CASSQKASVYEQYF. DNA for the CDR3: TGTGCCAGCAGTCAGAAGGCTAGCGTCTACGAGCAGTACTTC.